A single sample is the source of the 5 T cell receptor beta chains below, sequenced in a study of T cell repertoires in cytomegalovirus infection. What these receptors recognize is not known. Via MiXCR, TCRdb re-called the reads, giving one row per CDR3 protein. The table records 200,000 or so distinct CDR3 sequences, approximately 38% of them present only once. Sequencing was performed on CD8+ T cells from cultured PBMCs, taken from culture after CMV antigen stimulation. These TCRs come from a human donor in good health (CMV status not recorded). Some clones in this sample may be carry-over from other donors' samples.

This clonotype has at least ten counts. The chain has TRBV3-1 and TRBJ2-3; D perhaps matches TRBD1 (8 bases). The CDR3 runs 18 residues. The germline V gene encodes CDR1 LGHDT and CDR2 YNNKEL (reference sequence). V lost 3 bases to trimming and J lost 2 bases, with 21 bases between them. The CDR3 spells CASSQDLQGGMNTDTQYF. DNA for the CDR3: TGTGCCAGCAGCCAGGACCTACAGGGGGGGATGAACACAGATACGCAGTATTTT.

The chain employs TRBV7-2 and TRBJ1-1; a weak D match, TRBD1 (6 bases). The CDR3 covers 13 residues. V was cut by 6 bases and J by 8 bases, with 16 bases left in between. Germline-derived CDR1 and CDR2 are SGHTA and FQGNSA. The DNA for the CDR3 is TGTGCCAGCAGTGGGTGGGGGCCTGGAGAAGCTTTCTTT. It encodes CASSGWGPGEAFF.

This clonotype was detected many times. This sequence joins TRBV7-2 and TRBJ2-3; D remains unclear. The CDR3 is 15 residues long. CDR1 is SGHTA and CDR2 is FQGNSA in the germline V gene. V shed 3 bases and J shed 2 bases, with 12 bases lying between them. CDR3 sequence: CASSFSGRPTDTQYF. CDR3 DNA sequence: TGTGCCAGCAGCTTTAGTGGCAGACCCACAGATACGCAGTATTTT.

Many counts were recorded for this clonotype. The gene calls are TRBV6-1 and TRBJ1-5; 7 bases align to TRBD1. Trimming at V came to 4 bases and at J to 0 bases, leaving 15 bases not matched to a gene. Germline V gene lookup returns CDR1 MNHNS and CDR2 SASEGT. The CDR3 is 19 residues long. CDR3 region: CASSGLQGIVSYSNQPQHF. CDR3 coding DNA: TGTGCCAGCAGTGGACTACAGGGGATCGTATCCTATAGCAATCAGCCCCAGCATTTT.

The V gene is TRBV5-1, the J gene TRBJ2-2, with 14 positions matching TRBD2. After removal of 1 base from V and 5 bases from J, the junction contained 4 bases not matched to a gene. The CDR3 is 17 residues long. Germline V gives CDR1 SGHRS, CDR2 YFSETQ. CDR3 residues: CASSLRTSGRSTGELFF. CDR3 nucleotides: TGCGCCAGCAGCTTGCGGACTAGCGGGAGGAGTACCGGGGAGCTGTTTTTT. Combining the CDR3 with reference TRBV5-1 and TRBJ2-2 gives the whole variable domain KAGVTQTPRYLIKTRGQQVTLSCSPISGHRSVSWYQQTPGQGLQFLFEYFSETQRNKGNFPGRFSGRQFSNSRSEMNVSTLELGDSALYLCASSLRTSGRSTGELFFGEGSRLTVL.